One and the same sample provided the 19 T cell receptor beta chains below, sequenced in a study of blood T cell repertoires in COVID-19. Clones were sequenced by immunoSEQ multiplex PCR, and TCRdb holds only the in-frame ones, with some missing. This table has some 210,000 clones, around 89% appearing once. The specimen sequenced was peripheral blood. The receptors here all came from a woman in her thirties or forties with acute or convalescent COVID-19.

CDR3: CASRTGGPQETQYF. Written as DNA, the CDR3 is TGCGCCAGCAGGACAGGGGGACCCCAAGAGACCCAGTACTTC. V usage is TRBV5-1 and J usage is TRBJ2-5, with 9 bases fitting TRBD1. V shed 5 bases, J shed 1 base, and the junction held 3 bases outside the gene matches. Germline CDR1 SGHRS, CDR2 YFSETQ. This CDR3 contains 14 residues. Variable domain in full (rest from reference TRBV5-1 and TRBJ2-5): KAGVTQTPRYLIKTRGQQVTLSCSPISGHRSVSWYQQTPGQGLQFLFEYFSETQRNKGNFPGRFSGRQFSNSRSEMNVSTLELGDSALYLCASRTGGPQETQYFGPGTRLLVL.

The gene calls are TRBV14 and TRBJ2-1; D not certain. Germline CDR1 SGHDN, CDR2 FVKESK. The germline V and J ends were trimmed by 2 bases and 0 bases, with 11 bases remaining between them. This CDR3 spans 16 amino acids. The CDR3 region is CASSQTVWSSYNEQFF. The DNA for the CDR3 is TGTGCCAGCAGCCAAACGGTTTGGAGCTCCTACAATGAGCAGTTCTTC.

The CDR3: CASSRQGNTEAFF. CDR3 coding DNA: TGTGCCAGCAGTCGACAGGGGAACACTGAAGCTTTCTTT. The chain employs TRBV6-6 and TRBJ1-1; TRBD1 matches at 7 bases. The germline CDR1 and CDR2 sequences are MNHNY and SVGAGI (reference sequence). The CDR3 contains 13 residues. J was trimmed by 1 base and V by 5 bases; bases with no gene match: 1.

V is TRBV5-1 and J is TRBJ1-6; TRBD1 aligns across 9 bases. CDR1 SGHRS and CDR2 YFSETQ come from the germline V gene. The CDR3 loop spans 15 amino acids. J lost 10 bases, V lost 0 bases, and 5 bases had no gene match. The CDR3 is CASSLADRGGSPLHF. The CDR3 nucleotides are TGCGCCAGCAGCTTGGCGGACAGGGGAGGCTCACCCCTCCACTTT.

J is TRBJ1-3 and V is TRBV27; D unresolved. CDR1 is MNHEY, CDR2 SMNVEV, per germline (reference sequence). Trimming took off 6 bases at V and 5 bases at J, with 5 bases between the two ends. The CDR3 totals 11 residues. The CDR3 DNA follows: TGTGCCAGCAGGAGTCGAAACACCATATATTTT. As protein: CASRSRNTIYF.

Comments on this clone: A read error may account for a junction end that differs from germline. This sequence joins TRBV3-1 (or the pseudogene TRBV3-2) and TRBJ1-2, with 10 nucleotides matching TRBD1. Germline loops: CDR1 LGHDT, CDR2 YNNKEL (reference sequence). There are 16 residues in the CDR3. CDR3 DNA: TGTGCCAGCAGCGAAGATCCGGGACAGGGGAACTATGGCTACACCTTC. Translation gives CASSEDPGQGNYGYTF.

This clone was picked up one time. The J gene is TRBJ2-7, the V gene TRBV6-6; 8 nucleotides match TRBD2. V dropped 2 bases and J dropped 4; count of bases not matched to a gene: 7. CDR1 and CDR2 from the germline V gene are MNHNY and SVGAGI (reference sequence). This CDR3 has 15 residues. CDR3 in DNA: TGTGCCAGCAGTTACATGGCTAGCGGGCCATACGAGCAGTACGTC. Its protein is CASSYMASGPYEQYV.

V and J are TRBV10-1 and TRBJ1-1; TRBD1 agrees at 8 bases. The CDR3 has 13 amino acids. The J segment lost 0 bases and the V segment lost 6 bases, leaving 0 bases of the junction unmatched. Germline assignment: CDR1 WNHNN and CDR2 SYGVQD (reference sequence). CDR3 DNA sequence: TGCGCCAGCAGGGACAGGGTGAACACTGAAGCTTTCTTT. Protein sequence: CASRDRVNTEAFF.

The chain employs TRBV30 and TRBJ2-3; a possible D gene is TRBD2 (6 bases). In germline, CDR1 is GTSNPN, CDR2 SVGIG (reference sequence). Trimming cost V 5 bases and J 0 bases, with 15 bases left between them. This CDR3 is built from 15 residues. This CDR3 reads CAWGRGGVSTDTQYF. The DNA of the CDR3 is TGTGCCTGGGGCCGAGGCGGGGTTAGCACAGATACGCAGTATTTT.

The genes are TRBV15 and TRBJ1-1; D remains unclear. Between the trimmed V and J ends, which lost 0 bases and 8 bases, there was a span of 10 bases. Germline CDR1 and CDR2: LNHNV and YYDKDF (reference sequence). The CDR3 extends over 13 amino acids. In nucleotides, the CDR3 is TGTGCCACCAGCAGAGAGCCCTCGACAGAAGCTTTCTTT. Translating it yields CATSREPSTEAFF.

This rearrangement joins TRBV9 to TRBJ1-1, with D uncertain. Germline CDR1 SGDLS, CDR2 YYNGEE. The CDR3 is 13 residues long. Trimming removed 2 bases at V and 4 bases at J, with 9 bases between. In nucleotides, the CDR3 is TGTGCCAGCAGCGTTTACTTGAGCACTGAAGCTTTCTTT. Encoded protein: CASSVYLSTEAFF. Combining the CDR3 with reference TRBV9 and TRBJ1-1 gives the whole variable domain DSGVTQTPKHLITATGQRVTLRCSPRSGDLSVYWYQQSLDQGLQFLIQYYNGEERAKGNILERFSAQQFPDLHSELNLSSLELGDSALYFCASSVYLSTEAFFGQGTRLTVV.

This chain connects TRBV6-4 to TRBJ1-2, with TRBD1 matching 7 bases. CDR3 size: 16 residues. J was trimmed by 7 bases and V by 6 bases; bases with no gene match: 17. The germline V gene has CDR1 MRHNA and CDR2 SNTAGT. CDR3 sequence (DNA): TGTGCCAGCAGCGCAGCCCCCGGGACAGTATATTCTGGCTACACCTTC. It codes for CASSAAPGTVYSGYTF.

The CDR3 reads CASSYTGVGETQYF. The CDR3 DNA reads as TGTGCCAGCAGCTATACAGGGGTAGGGGAGACCCAGTACTTC. The chain links TRBV27 to TRBJ2-5, with 7 bases matching TRBD1. This CDR3 is 14 amino acids long. Germline V gene lookup returns CDR1 MNHEY and CDR2 SMNVEV (reference sequence). V was pared by 6 bases and J by 5 bases, with 9 bases of the junction left unmatched.

The rearrangement uses TRBV6-5 and TRBJ1-5; D is unresolved. Germline values: CDR1 MNHEY, CDR2 SVGAGI. The CDR3 is 12 residues long. The V end lost 5 bases, the J end lost 7 bases, and 9 bases lay between the germline ends. The CDR3 sequence: CASSRVGQPQHF. The CDR3 DNA sequence: TGTGCCAGCAGTCGAGTGGGCCAGCCCCAGCATTTT.

V gene TRBV19 combines with J gene TRBJ2-2; 10 bases agree with TRBD1. The V gene end was trimmed by 6 bases and the J gene end by 5 bases; junction bases not matched to a gene: 3. The CDR3 length is 14 residues. Germline CDR1 LNHDA, CDR2 SQIVND (reference sequence). The CDR3: CASRWGQGTGELFF. In nucleotides, the CDR3 is TGTGCCAGTAGGTGGGGACAGGGGACCGGGGAGCTGTTTTTT.

The chain couples TRBV12-3 or TRBV12-4 to TRBJ2-1; TRBD2 is a possible D gene (5 bases). Trimming shortened V by 4 bases and J by 4 bases, and 8 bases separated the two germline ends. This CDR3 comprises 13 residues. The CDR3 bases are TGTGCCAGCAGTTCCGGACTGTACAATGAGCAGTTCTTC. This sequence encodes CASSSGLYNEQFF.

In this sample, this clone turned up once. V is TRBV7-2 and J is TRBJ1-1; the D is unclear. This CDR3 region has 13 residues. Germline CDR1 reads SGHTA; CDR2 reads FQGNSA. Deletions cut 3 bases from V and 1 base from J, with 6 bases between. The CDR3 nucleotides are TGTGCCAGCAGCTTCGCGAAGAACACTGAAGCTTTCTTT. Its protein is CASSFAKNTEAFF. Full variable domain (missing parts from reference TRBV7-2 and TRBJ1-1): GAGVSQSPSNKVTEKGKDVELRCDPISGHTALYWYRQSLGQGLEFLIYFQGNSAPDKSGLPSDRFSAERTGGSVSTLTIQRTQQEDSAVYLCASSFAKNTEAFFGQGTRLTVV.

This clone was found a few times. The rearrangement joins TRBV29-1 to TRBJ2-5; D may be TRBD1 (6 bases). V was shortened by 8 bases and J by 4 bases, with 20 bases between the two germline ends. The CDR3 totals 14 residues. Looked up from germline, CDR1 is SQVTM and CDR2 is ANQGSEA. CDR3 sequence: CSFCRGTLGETQYF. DNA of the CDR3: TGCAGCTTCTGCAGGGGCACCCTTGGAGAGACCCAGTACTTC.

The chain has TRBV18 and TRBJ2-3; the D gene is possibly TRBD2 (6 bases). This CDR3 has 18 amino acids. The germline gives CDR1 KGHSH, CDR2 LQKENI. With 5 bases removed from V and 0 bases from J, the gap between germline ends came to 21 bases. CDR3 DNA: TGTGCCAGCTCATTGTCGGGCTCGACGGGGGTTAGCACAGATACGCAGTATTTT. It codes for CASSLSGSTGVSTDTQYF.